The rows below give T cell receptor beta chains drawn from one sample of a study of tumor-infiltrating lymphocytes in primary liver carcinoma. TCRdb processed the multiplex PCR reads anew with MiXCR; each CDR3 protein has one entry. The table shows around 70,000 distinct CDR3 sequences, with almost 70% occurring only once. Material: liver tumor tissue from sampling region 4. These receptors were obtained from a man aged 35-49 years with primary liver carcinoma and hepatitis B virus infection. Each CDR3 is given with its conserved first and last residue. The D gene is left open where the match is weak. Not all rows give a size; the values are once, few, many and, for expanded clones, a class.

CDR3aa | CDR3nt | d_gene | v_gene | abundance | j_gene
CASSKGRLAGQRPRNEQFF | TGTGCCAGCAGCAAAGGGCGACTAGCGGGACAAAGGCCCCGGAATGAGCAGTTCTTC | NA | TRBV21-1 | NA | TRBJ2-1
CATSDSTSGDYNDQFF | TGTGCCACCAGTGACAGCACAAGCGGAGATTACAATGATCAGTTCTTC | NA | TRBV24-1 | NA | TRBJ2-1
CVSSFPTGANEKLFF | TGTGTCAGCAGTTTCCCGACAGGGGCGAATGAAAAACTGTTTTTT | TRBD1 | TRBV28 | NA | TRBJ1-4
CASASISGDFSSYNGQFF | TGTGCCAGCGCCTCTATTTCCGGTGATTTTAGCTCCTACAATGGGCAGTTCTTC | NA | TRBV12-3/TRBV12-4 | NA | TRBJ2-1
CASSVTGSSGELFF | TGTGCCAGCAGTGTGACAGGATCCTCCGGGGAGCTGTTTTTT | NA | TRBV2 | once | TRBJ2-2
CDSGSGRDRLNYEQFF | TGCGACAGCGGCTCAGGTCGGGACAGGCTAAACTATGAGCAGTTCTTC | TRBD1 | TRBV5-1 | NA | TRBJ2-1
CASSLAPGETDTQHF | TGCGCCAGCAGCTTGGCGCCAGGGGAAACAGATACGCAGCATTTT | NA | TRBV5-1 | NA | TRBJ1-5
CSVAVVGTSGWGYEQYF | TGCAGCGTTGCGGTGGTTGGGACTAGCGGTTGGGGCTACGAGCAGTACTTC | TRBD2 | TRBV29-1 | many | TRBJ2-7
CASSIDPPGQGSYEQYF | TGTGCCAGCAGCATCGACCCGCCGGGACAGGGAAGCTACGAGCAGTACTTC | TRBD1 | TRBV11-2 | medium-sized | TRBJ2-7
CASSWDRGTSGRAHEQFF | TGTGCCAGCTCGTGGGACAGGGGGACTAGCGGGAGGGCGCATGAGCAGTTCTTC | TRBD2 | TRBV6-5 | medium-sized | TRBJ2-1
CVSSFRESYEQYF | TGTGTCAGCAGTTTTAGGGAATCCTACGAGCAGTACTTC | NA | TRBV12-3/TRBV12-4 | NA | TRBJ2-7
CASTTAELTGGQTQCF | TGTGCCAGCACCACTGCTGAGCTTACAGGAGGGCAGACCCAGTGCTTC | NA | TRBV5-5 | NA | TRBJ2-5
CASSVQGGKNGYTF | TGTGCTAGCAGTGTGCAGGGGGGAAAGAATGGCTACACCTTC | TRBD1 | TRBV6-5 | NA | TRBJ1-2
CASSLGTGVYNEQFF | TGTGCCAGCAGCTTGGGTACAGGGGTTTACAATGAGCAGTTCTTC | TRBD1 | TRBV7-9 | few | TRBJ2-1
CTSSPGTSGRGVDTQYF | TGTACCAGCAGCCCCGGGACTAGCGGGAGGGGGGTAGATACGCAGTATTTT | TRBD2 | TRBV6-5 | few | TRBJ2-3
CASRTGTGADNEQFF | TGTGCCAGTAGAACAGGGACAGGGGCGGACAATGAGCAGTTCTTC | TRBD1 | TRBV19 | few | TRBJ2-1
CASSLGLDQHNEQFF | TGTGCCAGCAGCTTAGGTTTAGACCAACACAATGAGCAGTTTTTC | NA | TRBV11-1 | NA | TRBJ2-1
CASSHEVGGGSTYNEQFF | TGTGCCAGCAGTCATGAGGTTGGGGGCGGTTCTACCTACAATGAGCAGTTCTTC | NA | TRBV4-2 | once | TRBJ2-1
CTSNLAGGSEAFF | TGTACCAGCAACTTAGCAGGGGGGTCTGAGGCTTTCTTT | TRBD1 | TRBV11-3 | NA | TRBJ1-1
CASSLDGSTDTQYF | TGTGCCAGCAGTTTAGACGGGAGTACAGATACGCAGTATTTT | NA | TRBV28 | many | TRBJ2-3
CASTGTGGKHGYTF | TGTGCCAGCACTGGGACAGGGGGCAAACATGGCTACACCTTC | TRBD1 | TRBV6-5 | many | TRBJ1-2
CAGSEALQEVGEQFF | TGTGCCGGCAGTGAAGCTCTACAGGAGGTGGGTGAGCAGTTCTTC | NA | TRBV6-1 | NA | TRBJ2-1
CANSLFTGTWGISYNSSLHF | TGTGCCAACAGTTTATTTACCGGGACATGGGGTATCTCCTATAATTCATCCCTCCACTTT | NA | TRBV28 | NA | TRBJ1-6
CASTLGLAAYKQYF | TGTGCCAGCACTCTTGGACTAGCGGCCTACAAGCAGTACTTC | TRBD2 | TRBV6-1 | NA | TRBJ2-7
CASSRRGGSGNTGELFF | TGTGCCAGCAGCCGACGGGGGGGTAGCGGGAACACCGGGGAGCTGTTTTTT | TRBD2 | TRBV7-8 | many | TRBJ2-2
CACLTSNQPQHF | TGTGCCTGCCTGACAAGCAATCAGCCCCAGCATTTT | NA | TRBV30 | once | TRBJ1-5
CASSLEGATGGRNEQFF | TGCGCCAGCAGCTTGGAAGGTGCAACAGGGGGCAGGAATGAGCAGTTCTTC | TRBD1 | TRBV5-1 | NA | TRBJ2-1
CASSQDIVPSINNEQLF | TGTGCCAGCAGTCAAGATATTGTCCCCTCCATAAACAATGAGCAGCTCTTC | NA | TRBV4-2 | NA | TRBJ2-1
CASSVARGWNTGEPFF | TGCGCCAGCAGTGTGGCGCGGGGATGGAACACCGGGGAGCCGTTTTTC | NA | TRBV10-2 | NA | TRBJ2-2
CAWSSGSNYGYTF | TGTGCCTGGAGTTCCGGGAGTAACTATGGCTACACCTTC | NA | TRBV30 | many | TRBJ1-2